The clone carrying this TCR beta chain was detected once. Its target is not known. The sample belongs to a study of cytomegalovirus exposure and HLA in healthy donors. Whole-study results and caveats: It emerged from a later analysis that several of the most significant clusters appeared to be linked to common viral pathogens. Later genetic work tied a missense DCLRE1C variant to beta-chain V and J trimming. Some TCR beta chains (roughly 150 of them) were listed as cytomegalovirus-associated. TCR beta sequences reportedly predicted most subjects' HLA-A and HLA-B alleles accurately.

CDR1 is GTSNPN, CDR2 SVGIG, per germline (reference sequence). The CDR3 runs to 13 residues. V lost 1 base, J lost 9 bases, and 3 bases stayed unmatched. In the PCR, 60 Vbeta and 13 Jbeta primers were used. The data were produced by immunoSEQ multiplex PCR, yet TCRdb's version contains in-frame clones alone and is incomplete. The sample carries approximately 150,000 clones, 70% to 90% recorded once. Sequencing was carried out using PBMCs. This TCR came from a woman aged 40 to 50 in good health and CMV-seropositive. This rearrangement joins TRBV30 to TRBJ1-6; 7 bases line up with TRBD1. The DNA of the CDR3 is TGTGCCTGGAGTGGGGGACAGCCTTCACCCCTCCACTTT. Its protein is CAWSGGQPSPLHF. Based on the CDR3 plus reference TRBV30 and TRBJ1-6, the full variable domain is SQTIHQWPATLVQPVGSPLSLECTVEGTSNPNLYWYRQAAGRGLQLLFYSVGIGQISSEVPQNLSASRPQDRQFILSSKKLLLSDSGFYLCAWSGGQPSPLHFGNGTRLTVT.